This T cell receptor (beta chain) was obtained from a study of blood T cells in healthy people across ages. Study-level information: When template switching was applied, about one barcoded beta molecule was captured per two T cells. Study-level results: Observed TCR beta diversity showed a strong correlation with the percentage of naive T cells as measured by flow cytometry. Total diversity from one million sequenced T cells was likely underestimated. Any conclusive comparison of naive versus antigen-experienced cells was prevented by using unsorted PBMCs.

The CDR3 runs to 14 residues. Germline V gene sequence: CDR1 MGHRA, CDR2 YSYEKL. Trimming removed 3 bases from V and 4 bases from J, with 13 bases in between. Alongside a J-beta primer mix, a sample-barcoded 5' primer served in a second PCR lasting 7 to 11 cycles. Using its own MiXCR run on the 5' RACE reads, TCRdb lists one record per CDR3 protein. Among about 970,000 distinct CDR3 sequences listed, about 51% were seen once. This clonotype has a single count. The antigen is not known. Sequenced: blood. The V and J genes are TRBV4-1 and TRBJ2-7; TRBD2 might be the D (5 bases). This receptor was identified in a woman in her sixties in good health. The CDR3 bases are TGCGCCAGCAGCCACAGAGGGATCGGGTACGAGCAGTACTTC. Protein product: CASSHRGIGYEQYF.